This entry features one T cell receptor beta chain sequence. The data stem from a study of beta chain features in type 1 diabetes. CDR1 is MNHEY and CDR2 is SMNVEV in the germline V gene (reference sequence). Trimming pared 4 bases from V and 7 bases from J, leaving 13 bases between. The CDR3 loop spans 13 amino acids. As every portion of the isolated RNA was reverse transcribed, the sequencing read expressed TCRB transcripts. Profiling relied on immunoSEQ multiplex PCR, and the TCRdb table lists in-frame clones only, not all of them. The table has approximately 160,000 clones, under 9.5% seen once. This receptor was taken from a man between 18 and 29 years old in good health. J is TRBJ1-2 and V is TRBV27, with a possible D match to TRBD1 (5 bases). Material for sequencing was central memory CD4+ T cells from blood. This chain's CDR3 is CASSSGTGRGYTF. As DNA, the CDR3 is TGTGCCAGCAGTTCAGGAACAGGACGTGGCTACACCTTC.